This T cell receptor beta chain appears in the sequencing data of a study of Ad26.COV2.S vaccination and SARS-CoV-2 variants. V dropped 5 bases and J dropped 0 bases, with 2 bases sitting between them. Germline-derived CDR1 and CDR2 are LNHNV and YYDKDF (reference sequence). This CDR3 is 12 amino acids long. Profiled with immunoSEQ multiplex PCR; TCRdb holds only in-frame clones, not every one. The sample shows roughly 180,000 clones, approximately 90% of them seen only once. The sample here was peripheral blood, taken after recovery from COVID-19. The chain couples TRBV15 to TRBJ2-1, with no clear D. This sequence originates from a human donor who had recovered from COVID-19. In nucleotides, the CDR3 is TGTGCCACCAGCTACTCCTACAATGAGCAGTTCTTC. Translated: CATSYSYNEQFF.